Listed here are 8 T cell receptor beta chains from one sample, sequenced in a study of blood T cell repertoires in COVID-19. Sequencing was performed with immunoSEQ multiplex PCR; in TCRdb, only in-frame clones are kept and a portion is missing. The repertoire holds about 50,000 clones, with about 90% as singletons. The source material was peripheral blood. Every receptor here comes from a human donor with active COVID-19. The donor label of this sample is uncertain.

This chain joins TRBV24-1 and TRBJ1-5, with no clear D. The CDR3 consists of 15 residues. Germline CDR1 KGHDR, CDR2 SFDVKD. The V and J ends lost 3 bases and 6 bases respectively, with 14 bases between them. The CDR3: CATSDTQRPGQPQHF. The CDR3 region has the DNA TGTGCCACCAGTGATACCCAACGTCCCGGTCAGCCCCAGCATTTT.

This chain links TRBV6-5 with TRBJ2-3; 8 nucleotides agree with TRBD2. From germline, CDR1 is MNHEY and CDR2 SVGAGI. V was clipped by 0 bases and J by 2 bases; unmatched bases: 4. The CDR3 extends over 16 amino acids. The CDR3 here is CASSYSKLAATDTQYF. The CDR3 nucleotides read TGTGCCAGCAGTTACTCGAAACTAGCGGCCACAGATACGCAGTATTTT.

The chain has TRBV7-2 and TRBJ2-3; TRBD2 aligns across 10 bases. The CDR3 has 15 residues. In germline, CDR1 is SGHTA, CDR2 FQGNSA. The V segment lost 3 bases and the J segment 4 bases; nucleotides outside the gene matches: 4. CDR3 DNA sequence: TGTGCCAGCAGCTTTGGGGGGACTAGCGCAGATACGCAGTATTTT. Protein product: CASSFGGTSADTQYF.

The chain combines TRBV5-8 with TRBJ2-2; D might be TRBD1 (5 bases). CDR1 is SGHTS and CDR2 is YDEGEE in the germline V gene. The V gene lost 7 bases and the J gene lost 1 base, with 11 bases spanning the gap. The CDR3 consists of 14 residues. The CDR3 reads CASLTTVNTGELFF. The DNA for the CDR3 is TGTGCCAGCCTAACGACAGTGAACACCGGGGAGCTGTTTTTT.

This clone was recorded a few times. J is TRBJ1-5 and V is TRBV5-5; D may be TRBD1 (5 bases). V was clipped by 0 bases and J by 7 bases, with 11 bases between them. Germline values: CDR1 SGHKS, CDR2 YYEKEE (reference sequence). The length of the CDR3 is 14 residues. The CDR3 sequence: CASSLVAGPQPQHF. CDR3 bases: TGTGCCAGCAGCTTGGTAGCGGGGCCCCAGCCCCAGCATTTT.

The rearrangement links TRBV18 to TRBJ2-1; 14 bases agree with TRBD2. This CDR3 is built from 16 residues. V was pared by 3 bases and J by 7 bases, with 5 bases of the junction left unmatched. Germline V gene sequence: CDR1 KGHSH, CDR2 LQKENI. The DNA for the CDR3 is TGTGCCAGCTCACCCCTGACTAGCGGGGGGGCGAATGAGCAGTTCTTC. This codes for CASSPLTSGGANEQFF.

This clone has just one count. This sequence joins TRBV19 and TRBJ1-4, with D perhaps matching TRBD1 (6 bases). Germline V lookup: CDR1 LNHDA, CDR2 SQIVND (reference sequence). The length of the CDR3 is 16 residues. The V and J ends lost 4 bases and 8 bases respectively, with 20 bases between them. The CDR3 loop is CASSSLDRRGGEKLFF. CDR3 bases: TGTGCCAGTAGTAGCCTCGACAGGCGGGGAGGGGAAAAACTGTTTTTT.

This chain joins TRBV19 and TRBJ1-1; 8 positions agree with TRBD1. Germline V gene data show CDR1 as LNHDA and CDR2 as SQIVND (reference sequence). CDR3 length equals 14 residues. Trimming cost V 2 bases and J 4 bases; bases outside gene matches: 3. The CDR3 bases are TGTGCCAGTAGTATACAGGGGGCTTTCACTGAAGCTTTCTTT. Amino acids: CASSIQGAFTEAFF. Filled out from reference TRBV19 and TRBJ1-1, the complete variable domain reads DGGITQSPKYLFRKEGQNVTLSCEQNLNHDAMYWYRQDPGQGLRLIYYSQIVNDFQKGDIAEGYSVSREKKESFPLTVTSAQKNPTAFYLCASSIQGAFTEAFFGQGTRLTVV.